The 32 T cell receptor beta chains in this list originate from one sample, sequenced in a study of blood T cell repertoires in COVID-19 (dated by TCRdb to 2018 to 2021). To prepare the library, the immunoSEQ multiplex PCR assay was applied. TCRdb mirrors the immuneACCESS table, restricted to in-frame sequences. Some clones are absent from its copies; in checked studies, under half trace to an unresolved V gene, and the reason for the others is unknown. In all, the sample holds 120,000 to 150,000 clones, and roughly 84% of those were seen once. The ten biggest clones cover under 5.5% of the sample. The sample was peripheral blood. The receptor set was obtained from a human donor in a cohort sampled during active COVID-19.

The CDR3: CSGQTMNTEAFF. CDR3 nucleotides: TGCAGCGGACAGACCATGAACACTGAAGCTTTCTTT. The chain links TRBV29-1 to TRBJ1-1; a weak D match, TRBD1 (5 bases). Germline loops: CDR1 SQVTM, CDR2 ANQGSEA. Trimming removed 7 bases at V and 0 bases at J, with 9 bases between. The CDR3 totals 12 residues.

The V and J genes are TRBV2 and TRBJ1-5, with 8 positions matching TRBD1. With V trimmed by 4 bases and J by 6 bases, 5 bases remained unmatched. The CDR3 is 14 residues long. Germline CDR1 is SNHLY and CDR2 is FYNNEI. CDR3 sequence (DNA): TGTGCCAGCAGTGTAGGACAGGGTGGTCAGCCCCAGCATTTT. Amino acids: CASSVGQGGQPQHF. The whole variable domain, filled in from reference TRBV2 and TRBJ1-5, reads EPEVTQTPSHQVTQMGQEVILRCVPISNHLYFYWYRQILGQKVEFLVSFYNNEISEKSEIFDDQFSVERPDGSNFTLKIRSTKLEDSAMYFCASSVGQGGQPQHFGDGTRLSIL.

CDR3 in amino acids: CSASPGQGSNTDTQYF. DNA for the CDR3: TGCAGTGCTAGTCCGGGACAGGGGTCGAACACAGATACGCAGTATTTT. The chain employs TRBV20-1 and TRBJ2-3; 10 bases agree with TRBD1. The CDR3 spans 16 residues. The V and J ends lost 3 bases and 2 bases, in that order; junction bases with no gene match: 8. The germline V gene has CDR1 DFQATT and CDR2 SNEGSKA (reference sequence).

The chain is built from TRBV15 and TRBJ2-1, with 13 nucleotides matching TRBD2. Germline trimming cut 1 base from V and 9 bases from J; bases unmatched to any gene: 6. Looked up from germline, CDR1 is LNHNV and CDR2 is YYDKDF (reference sequence). This CDR3 comprises 16 residues. The CDR3 loop is CATSRGGGLAGVEQFF. DNA for the CDR3: TGTGCCACCAGCAGAGGAGGAGGACTAGCGGGAGTTGAGCAGTTCTTC.

CDR3 DNA sequence: TGTGCCAGCAGCTTAAGGCTAGATGGTGCAGATACGCAGTATTTT. This translates into CASSLRLDGADTQYF. The chain has TRBV7-3 and TRBJ2-3; D uncertain. The V end was cut by 1 base, the J end by 4 bases, with 12 bases between. Germline lookup yields CDR1 SGHTA and CDR2 FQGTGA. The CDR3 has 15 residues.

This clone came up many times. The V and J genes are TRBV5-4 and TRBJ2-7; perhaps TRBD2 as D (6 bases). With 0 bases removed from V and 2 bases from J, the gap between germline ends came to 15 bases. Germline V gene lookup returns CDR1 SGHNT and CDR2 YYREEE (reference sequence). The CDR3 loop spans 16 amino acids. This chain's CDR3 is CASSLDGLSFTYEQYV. Here the CDR3 DNA reads TGTGCCAGCAGCTTGGACGGACTAAGTTTTACCTACGAGCAGTACGTC.

The genes are TRBV30 and TRBJ1-2, with 8 nucleotides matching TRBD1. The CDR3 is 13 amino acids. Trimming removed 2 bases from V and 4 bases from J; junction bases left unmatched: 3. CDR1 is GTSNPN and CDR2 is SVGIG in the germline V gene (reference sequence). The DNA of the CDR3 is TGTGCCTGGAGTCCGACAGGGGCCTATGGCTACACCTTC. This translates into CAWSPTGAYGYTF. Combining the CDR3 with reference TRBV30 and TRBJ1-2 gives the whole variable domain SQTIHQWPATLVQPVGSPLSLECTVEGTSNPNLYWYRQAAGRGLQLLFYSVGIGQISSEVPQNLSASRPQDRQFILSSKKLLLSDSGFYLCAWSPTGAYGYTFGSGTRLTVV.

V gene TRBV6-5 combines with J gene TRBJ1-6, with a tentative D call TRBD1 (5 bases). The germline V gene has CDR1 MNHEY and CDR2 SVGAGI. This CDR3 comprises 14 residues. Deletions cut 5 bases from V and 9 bases from J, with 14 bases between. The chain's CDR3 is CASSTSRQLSPLHF. The CDR3 bases are TGTGCCAGCAGTACATCCAGACAGCTTTCACCCCTCCACTTT.

The chain recombines TRBV19 with TRBJ2-5; 7 nucleotides agree with TRBD1. Germline loops: CDR1 LNHDA, CDR2 SQIVND (reference sequence). The CDR3 is 16 residues long. J gave up 0 bases and V 1 base, and 5 bases lay outside the gene matches. The CDR3 loop is CASSIGPGTDQETQYF. DNA for the CDR3: TGTGCCAGTAGTATAGGACCCGGGACAGACCAAGAGACCCAGTACTTC. The full variable domain, with the rest looked up from reference TRBV19 and TRBJ2-5, is DGGITQSPKYLFRKEGQNVTLSCEQNLNHDAMYWYRQDPGQGLRLIYYSQIVNDFQKGDIAEGYSVSREKKESFPLTVTSAQKNPTAFYLCASSIGPGTDQETQYFGPGTRLLVL.

The V call is TRBV2, the J call TRBJ2-1, with 12 positions matching TRBD2. Germline trimming cut 9 bases from V and 5 bases from J; bases unmatched to any gene: 14. This CDR3 has 17 amino acids. Germline CDR1 and CDR2: SNHLY and FYNNEI. The CDR3 spells CASLAGGPVPTHNEQFF. The CDR3 region has the DNA TGTGCCAGTCTAGCGGGAGGGCCAGTTCCCACACACAATGAGCAGTTCTTC.

The chain carries TRBV5-1 and TRBJ1-2, with D hard to call. The CDR3 sequence is 13 residues long. The V and J ends lost 0 bases and 2 bases respectively, with 5 bases between them. Germline-derived CDR1 and CDR2 are SGHRS and YFSETQ. CDR3 coding DNA: TGCGCCAGCAGCTTGGACGGGAACTATGGCTACACCTTC. Its translation: CASSLDGNYGYTF.

In its sample, this clone was seen once. This chain uses TRBV2 with TRBJ1-1; TRBD1 is a possible D gene (6 bases). The germline CDR1 and CDR2 sequences are SNHLY and FYNNEI. The CDR3 runs 15 residues. Between the trimmed V and J ends, which lost 5 bases and 1 base, there was a span of 14 bases. The DNA for the CDR3 is TGTGCCAGCAGTCCCACAGGGTTCGGGAACACTGAAGCTTTCTTT. The encoded protein is CASSPTGFGNTEAFF.

J is TRBJ1-1 and V is TRBV5-1; D remains unclear. CDR1 and CDR2 (germline): SGHRS, YFSETQ. Trimming stripped 3 bases from V and 0 bases from J, with 12 bases between. The CDR3 is made up of 15 amino acids. The CDR3 bases are TGCGCCAGCAGCTGGGATGGGAGCATGAACACTGAAGCTTTCTTT. This sequence encodes CASSWDGSMNTEAFF.

This CDR3 reads CASSSGPDGYTF. CDR3 nucleotides: TGTGCCAGCAGCTCAGGCCCTGATGGCTACACCTTC. This chain connects TRBV7-9 to TRBJ1-2; D is unclear. Germline V CDR1 and CDR2: SEHNR, FQNEAQ (reference sequence). The CDR3 spans 12 residues. Trimming removed 4 bases from V and 6 bases from J, with 9 bases in between.

This chain uses TRBV29-1 with TRBJ1-2; D is undetermined. V lost 0 bases, J lost 4 bases, and 9 bases lay in between. The CDR3 is 13 residues long. Germline V gives CDR1 SQVTM, CDR2 ANQGSEA. The CDR3 spells CSVEDQAFYGYTF. For the CDR3, the DNA is TGCAGCGTTGAAGATCAAGCCTTCTATGGCTACACCTTC. The whole variable domain, filled in from reference TRBV29-1 and TRBJ1-2, reads SAVISQKPSRDICQRGTSLTIQCQVDSQVTMMFWYRQQPGQSLTLIATANQGSEATYESGFVIDKFPISRPNLTFSTLTVSNMSPEDSSIYLCSVEDQAFYGYTFGSGTRLTVV.

The chain couples TRBV6-5 to TRBJ1-1; 11 bases are shared with TRBD1. The length of the CDR3 is 13 residues. Trimming cost V 11 bases and J 3 bases; bases outside gene matches: 5. Germline CDR1 and CDR2: MNHEY and SVGAGI. Here the CDR3 reads CAGRTGGHTEAFF. The DNA for the CDR3 is TGTGCCGGTAGGACAGGGGGCCACACTGAAGCTTTCTTT.

The rearrangement uses TRBV19 and TRBJ2-7; TRBD2 aligns across 13 bases. V shed 3 bases and J 3 bases; nucleotides not matched to a gene: 5. CDR1 is LNHDA, CDR2 SQIVND, per germline (reference sequence). CDR3 length: 16 amino acids. The CDR3 here is CASSIRLAGGRYEQYF. CDR3 DNA sequence: TGTGCCAGTAGTATTCGACTAGCGGGGGGCCGCTACGAGCAGTACTTC. Complete variable domain (other parts from reference TRBV19 and TRBJ2-7): DGGITQSPKYLFRKEGQNVTLSCEQNLNHDAMYWYRQDPGQGLRLIYYSQIVNDFQKGDIAEGYSVSREKKESFPLTVTSAQKNPTAFYLCASSIRLAGGRYEQYFGPGTRLTVT.

The J gene is TRBJ1-2, the V gene TRBV2, with D possibly TRBD1 on 5 matching bases. The CDR3 is made up of 12 amino acids. The V end lost 6 bases, the J end lost 4 bases, and 9 bases lay between the germline ends. Germline assignment: CDR1 SNHLY and CDR2 FYNNEI. The CDR3 nucleotides are TGTGCCAGCAGCGGGGGATCCTATGGCTACACCTTC. Its translation: CASSGGSYGYTF.

The chain combines TRBV28 with TRBJ1-1, with D hard to call. V was cut by 5 bases and J by 0 bases, with 22 bases left in between. Germline loops: CDR1 MDHEN, CDR2 SYDVKM. The CDR3 loop spans 18 amino acids. In nucleotides, the CDR3 is TGTGCCAGCAGTCGCCCGGGGTTCCTACCCTTCATGAACACTGAAGCTTTCTTT. Its protein product is CASSRPGFLPFMNTEAFF.

This clone came up once. The chain joins TRBV18 to TRBJ2-2; 7 nucleotides match TRBD1. The V gene end was trimmed by 2 bases and the J gene end by 6 bases; junction bases not matched to a gene: 6. Germline assignment: CDR1 KGHSH and CDR2 LQKENI. CDR3 length: 15 residues. The CDR3 nucleotides read TGTGCCAGCTCACCAGAGGGGGCGCAGGCCGGGGAGCTGTTTTTT. Protein: CASSPEGAQAGELFF.

V and J are TRBV30 and TRBJ1-5; TRBD1 agrees at 10 bases. This CDR3 contains 16 residues. The V segment lost 5 bases and the J segment 4 bases; nucleotides outside the gene matches: 11. The germline CDR1 and CDR2 sequences are GTSNPN and SVGIG (reference sequence). CDR3: CAWDRGRGDGNQPQHF. The CDR3 coding sequence is TGTGCCTGGGACAGGGGGCGCGGAGATGGTAATCAGCCCCAGCATTTT.

The V and J genes are TRBV6-5 and TRBJ2-3; 7 bases are a match to TRBD2. Trimming removed 7 bases from V and 5 bases from J; junction bases left unmatched: 3. CDR1 is MNHEY and CDR2 is SVGAGI in the germline V gene. CDR3 length: 12 amino acids. DNA for the CDR3: TGTGCCAGCAAGCGGGGTGTAGATACGCAGTATTTT. Amino acids: CASKRGVDTQYF.

The V gene is TRBV6-5, the J gene TRBJ2-1; the match to TRBD1 covers 8 bases. This CDR3 spans 15 amino acids. The germline V gene encodes CDR1 MNHEY and CDR2 SVGAGI. V trimming: 5 bases; J trimming: 10 bases; junction bases outside the gene matches: 13. The CDR3 region has the DNA TGTGCCAGCAGTCTATCAATGACAGGGGTAGGGGAGCAGTTCTTC. Amino acids: CASSLSMTGVGEQFF.

V is TRBV5-4 and J is TRBJ1-2; D is unclear. Germline V gene sequence: CDR1 SGHNT, CDR2 YYREEE (reference sequence). V lost 1 base to trimming and J lost 3 bases, with 10 bases between them. This CDR3 spans 14 amino acids. CDR3 protein: CASSLRSLDYGYTF. In nucleotides, the CDR3 is TGTGCCAGCAGCTTGAGAAGCCTGGACTATGGCTACACCTTC. Complete variable domain (other parts from reference TRBV5-4 and TRBJ1-2): ETGVTQSPTHLIKTRGQQVTLRCSSQSGHNTVSWYQQALGQGPQFIFQYYREEENGRGNFPPRFSGLQFPNYSSELNVNALELDDSALYLCASSLRSLDYGYTFGSGTRLTVV.

The chain joins TRBV2 to TRBJ2-5; D gene ambiguous. Trimming took 7 bases from V and 2 from J, leaving 14 bases between them. Germline V gene sequence: CDR1 SNHLY, CDR2 FYNNEI. This CDR3 is 14 amino acids long. As DNA, the CDR3 is TGTGCCAGCAAGAGCCTAGTGGCACAAGAGACCCAGTACTTC. This encodes CASKSLVAQETQYF.

The J gene is TRBJ2-7, the V gene TRBV10-1, with a weak D call TRBD2 (5 bases). Germline V gene lookup returns CDR1 WNHNN and CDR2 SYGVQD (reference sequence). This CDR3 is 14 amino acids long. V gave up 3 bases and J gave up 3 bases, with 12 bases separating them. The chain's CDR3 is CASSDDYTSYEQYV. The CDR3 bases are TGCGCCAGCAGTGATGACTACACAAGCTACGAGCAGTACGTC.

The rearrangement joins TRBV9 to TRBJ2-7, with 9 bases lining up with TRBD1. Germline V gene sequence: CDR1 SGDLS, CDR2 YYNGEE. V shed 3 bases and J 0 bases; nucleotides not matched to a gene: 1. The CDR3 is 14 amino acids. CDR3 sequence reads: CASSEGQGSYEQYF. The CDR3, as DNA: TGTGCCAGCAGCGAGGGACAGGGCTCCTACGAGCAGTACTTC.

The chain combines TRBV5-1 with TRBJ2-1; a possible D gene is TRBD2 (5 bases). CDR1 SGHRS and CDR2 YFSETQ come from the germline V gene. The CDR3 totals 17 residues. V shed 4 bases and J shed 0 bases, with 17 bases lying between them. The CDR3 reads CASSPGGASSSYNEQFF. CDR3 nucleotide sequence: TGCGCCAGCAGCCCCGGAGGAGCTTCTAGCTCCTACAATGAGCAGTTCTTC.

The chain has TRBV2 and TRBJ1-2; D possibly corresponds to TRBD1 (6 bases). The CDR3 sequence is 14 residues long. The V end lost 2 bases, the J end lost 5 bases, and 12 bases lay between the germline ends. The germline CDR1 and CDR2 sequences are SNHLY and FYNNEI. This CDR3 is CASSERGGRYGYTF. The CDR3 DNA is TGTGCCAGCAGTGAAAGAGGGGGACGGTATGGCTACACCTTC.

The V call is TRBV19, the J call TRBJ2-1, with TRBD1 identical over 9 bases. Trimming removed 7 bases from V and 8 bases from J; junction bases left unmatched: 6. Germline V gene lookup returns CDR1 LNHDA and CDR2 SQIVND (reference sequence). The CDR3 sequence is 13 residues long. CDR3 region: CASNQDRGDEQFF. CDR3 nucleotides: TGTGCCAGTAACCAGGACAGGGGCGATGAGCAGTTCTTC.

J is TRBJ2-7 and V is TRBV15, with a weak D call TRBD1 (6 bases). Germline CDR1 is LNHNV and CDR2 is YYDKDF (reference sequence). There are 16 residues in the CDR3. Trimming removed 0 bases at V and 2 bases at J, with 14 bases between. The CDR3 region has the DNA TGTGCCACCAGCAGAGACCGGGACACGCCGACCTACGAGCAGTACGTC. Translation: CATSRDRDTPTYEQYV.

The chain employs TRBV7-9 and TRBJ2-3, with D perhaps TRBD1 (5 bases). The CDR3 totals 12 residues. Germline assignment: CDR1 SEHNR and CDR2 FQNEAQ (reference sequence). The V end lost 5 bases, the J end lost 6 bases, and 9 bases lay between the germline ends. The CDR3 region is CASSQGHDTQYF. Written as DNA, the CDR3 is TGTGCCAGCAGCCAGGGCCACGATACGCAGTATTTT.